These 27 T cell receptor beta chains were all obtained from the same sample, sequenced in a study of blood T cell repertoires in COVID-19. This table comes from immunoSEQ multiplex PCR, and its TCRdb copy is limited to in-frame clones, with some not included. Altogether around 140,000 clones are present, around 89% being singletons, with the ten largest covering around 20%. The specimen was peripheral blood. The receptor set was obtained from a man aged 50-59 years with active or convalescent COVID-19.

The chain combines TRBV4-3 with TRBJ2-1; 14 bases match TRBD2. V was clipped by 5 bases and J by 9 bases; unmatched bases: 12. The CDR3 extends over 17 amino acids. Germline CDR1 and CDR2: LGHNA and YSLEER. The CDR3 reads CASSRRLAGGHWSEQFF. The CDR3 nucleotides read TGCGCCAGCAGCAGACGACTAGCGGGGGGGCATTGGAGTGAGCAGTTCTTC.

This clone showed up just once. CDR3 sequence: CASSNLGQGHYEQYF. For the CDR3, the DNA is TGTGCCAGTAGTAACCTTGGACAGGGGCACTACGAGCAGTACTTC. The chain links TRBV19 to TRBJ2-7; 9 bases agree with TRBD1. With V trimmed by 4 bases and J by 3 bases, 7 bases remained unmatched. Germline CDR1 and CDR2: LNHDA and SQIVND (reference sequence). The CDR3 totals 15 residues.

The J gene is TRBJ1-1, the V gene TRBV28, with D tentatively TRBD1 (6 bases). The germline V and J ends were trimmed by 5 bases and 4 bases, with 17 bases remaining between them. The CDR3 is made up of 15 amino acids. Germline V CDR1 and CDR2: MDHEN, SYDVKM. CDR3 sequence (DNA): TGTGCCAGCAGTCTAGGACAGCTGAGGGCCACTGAAGCTTTCTTT. This codes for CASSLGQLRATEAFF. The complete variable domain, with remaining parts taken from reference TRBV28 and TRBJ1-1, reads DVKVTQSSRYLVKRTGEKVFLECVQDMDHENMFWYRQDPGLGLRLIYFSYDVKMKEKGDIPEGYSVSREKKERFSLILESASTNQTSMYLCASSLGQLRATEAFFGQGTRLTVV.

This clone was detected only once. The V call is TRBV19, the J call TRBJ1-5, with D tentatively TRBD1 (5 bases). CDR3 size: 15 residues. Trimming took off 6 bases at V and 8 bases at J, with 20 bases between the two ends. CDR1 LNHDA and CDR2 SQIVND come from the germline V gene (reference sequence). The CDR3 sequence is CASSHLDLGGKPQHF. The CDR3, as DNA: TGTGCCAGTAGCCACCTTGACCTGGGGGGAAAGCCCCAGCATTTT.

The chain carries TRBV9 and TRBJ2-7, with TRBD1 matching 7 bases. The J segment lost 2 bases and the V segment lost 0 bases, leaving 5 bases of the junction unmatched. CDR3 length equals 15 residues. The germline V gene encodes CDR1 SGDLS and CDR2 YYNGEE. The CDR3 region is CASSVGRQGAYEQYF. The CDR3 DNA reads TGTGCCAGCAGCGTAGGTCGGCAGGGGGCCTACGAGCAGTACTTC.

The chain employs TRBV10-3 and TRBJ2-3; D is possibly TRBD2 (5 bases). V was trimmed by 2 bases and J by 0 bases, leaving 12 bases between them. The CDR3 totals 16 residues. Per germline, CDR1 ENHRY and CDR2 SYGVKD. The CDR3 coding sequence is TGTGCCATCAGTGAGCGAGCGGCCTCTAGCACAGATACGCAGTATTTT. It codes for CAISERAASSTDTQYF.

This rearrangement joins TRBV30 to TRBJ2-1; the match to TRBD2 covers 11 bases. Trimming took 2 bases from V and 9 from J; bases not matched to a gene: 6. CDR1 GTSNPN and CDR2 SVGIG come from the germline V gene (reference sequence). The CDR3 contains 14 residues. The CDR3 DNA reads TGTGCCTGGAGTAATAGCGGGAGGGCCTCTGAGCAGTTCTTC. This translates into CAWSNSGRASEQFF. The full variable domain, rest sourced from reference TRBV30 and TRBJ2-1, is SQTIHQWPATLVQPVGSPLSLECTVEGTSNPNLYWYRQAAGRGLQLLFYSVGIGQISSEVPQNLSASRPQDRQFILSSKKLLLSDSGFYLCAWSNSGRASEQFFGPGTRLTVL.

The chain has TRBV20-1 and TRBJ2-1, with D unclear. This CDR3 comprises 10 residues. CDR1 and CDR2 (germline): DFQATT, SNEGSKA (reference sequence). V lost 3 bases, J lost 12 bases, and 9 bases lay in between. The CDR3 sequence is CSASPQVQFF. The CDR3 bases are TGCAGTGCTAGTCCCCAGGTGCAGTTCTTC.

The genes are TRBV4-2 and TRBJ2-7, with TRBD2 as a possible D gene (6 bases). V was trimmed by 4 bases and J by 2 bases, leaving 12 bases between them. The CDR3 covers 14 residues. Germline CDR1 is LGHNA and CDR2 is YNFKEQ. CDR3 coding DNA: TGTGCCAGCAGCCGCGGGGTCGTTCCCTACGAGCAGTACTTC. This codes for CASSRGVVPYEQYF.

The chain combines TRBV5-1 with TRBJ2-7, with 12 nucleotides matching TRBD1. Trimming took 3 bases from V and 5 from J; bases not matched to a gene: 9. This CDR3 is built from 16 residues. Germline CDR1 and CDR2: SGHRS and YFSETQ. The CDR3 region is CASSSATGQGANEQYF. The DNA of the CDR3 is TGCGCCAGCAGCTCGGCGACGGGACAGGGGGCTAACGAGCAGTACTTC.

The rearrangement joins TRBV9 to TRBJ1-4, with D maybe TRBD1 (6 bases). The V and J ends lost 4 bases and 5 bases respectively, with 15 bases between them. This CDR3 is 15 amino acids long. Germline V gene data show CDR1 as SGDLS and CDR2 as YYNGEE. The CDR3 sequence is CASSPNRAMNEKLFF. DNA of the CDR3: TGTGCCAGCAGCCCCAACAGGGCGATGAATGAAAAACTGTTTTTT.

V and J are TRBV7-9 and TRBJ2-1, with a weak D call TRBD2 (5 bases). CDR3 length equals 12 residues. Per germline, CDR1 SEHNR and CDR2 FQNEAQ (reference sequence). Trimming removed 5 bases at V and 9 bases at J, with 11 bases between. The CDR3 protein is CASSLDAGEQFF. As DNA, the CDR3 is TGTGCCAGCAGCCTAGATGCGGGTGAGCAGTTCTTC.

This clone was seen only once. V usage is TRBV27 and J usage is TRBJ1-1; D is ambiguous. Trimming removed 5 bases from V and 5 bases from J, with 24 bases in between. Germline CDR1 MNHEY, CDR2 SMNVEV (reference sequence). The CDR3 consists of 17 residues. The CDR3 bases are TGTGCCAGCAGTAAAAGATATGTAAGCGGTCACGGGACTGAAGCTTTCTTT. Encoded protein: CASSKRYVSGHGTEAFF.

The chain is built from TRBV18 and TRBJ2-7, with D possibly matching TRBD1 (6 bases). CDR3 length equals 15 residues. Germline lookup yields CDR1 KGHSH and CDR2 LQKENI. Deletions cut 2 bases from V and 3 bases from J, with 14 bases between. CDR3 region: CASSPALGQNYEQYF. The CDR3 bases are TGTGCCAGCTCACCAGCCCTCGGACAGAACTACGAGCAGTACTTC.

The chain carries TRBV19 and TRBJ1-1; D possibly corresponds to TRBD1 (6 bases). CDR1 is LNHDA and CDR2 is SQIVND in the germline V gene (reference sequence). Trimming removed 11 bases at V and 1 base at J, with 11 bases between. This CDR3 spans 12 amino acids. The DNA for the CDR3 is TGTGCCTCAACACAGGGGAACACTGAAGCTTTCTTT. This translates into CASTQGNTEAFF.

The chain couples TRBV27 to TRBJ2-4; D might be TRBD2 (7 bases). Trimming cost V 3 bases and J 9 bases, with 21 bases left between them. Germline V lookup: CDR1 MNHEY, CDR2 SMNVEV (reference sequence). The CDR3 totals 16 residues. The CDR3 bases are TGTGCCAGCAGTTTCTTGTCTGGGGGGGCGCAAAGCATTCAGTACTTC. Protein: CASSFLSGGAQSIQYF.

The chain couples TRBV7-2 to TRBJ1-5, with 7 bases identical to TRBD1. The CDR3 sequence is 16 residues long. The ends lost 2 bases at V and 5 bases at J; junction bases unmatched: 9. Germline values: CDR1 SGHTA, CDR2 FQGNSA. CDR3: CASSLSGRGIHQPQHF. The CDR3 bases are TGTGCCAGCAGCTTAAGCGGCAGGGGGATCCATCAGCCCCAGCATTTT.

This chain uses TRBV19 with TRBJ1-5; D remains ambiguous. CDR1 and CDR2 (germline): LNHDA, SQIVND (reference sequence). Trimming took off 4 bases at V and 4 bases at J, with 8 bases between the two ends. The CDR3 consists of 13 residues. DNA of the CDR3: TGTGCCAGTAGTAATTCCGGGAATCAGCCCCAGCATTTT. Translation: CASSNSGNQPQHF.

This rearrangement joins TRBV5-1 to TRBJ2-7; the D gene is possibly TRBD1 (6 bases). The length of the CDR3 is 16 residues. Trimming left V 4 bases short and J 0 bases short, with 17 bases between. CDR1 is SGHRS, CDR2 YFSETQ, per germline. CDR3 in DNA: TGCGCCAGCAGCCCGGCAGGCAGGGGACCCTCCTACGAGCAGTACTTC. Translation: CASSPAGRGPSYEQYF.

The CDR3 nucleotides read TGTGCCAGTAGTAAGAATGTGGGAGGGCCCTACAATGAGCAGTTCTTC. It specifies CASSKNVGGPYNEQFF. The chain uses TRBV19 and TRBJ2-1, with 7 bases matching TRBD2. The CDR3 has 16 amino acids. The germline V gene encodes CDR1 LNHDA and CDR2 SQIVND (reference sequence). Germline trimming cut 4 bases from V and 2 bases from J; bases unmatched to any gene: 8.

The chain joins TRBV7-2 to TRBJ1-5; possibly TRBD1 for D (5 bases). The V and J ends lost 2 bases and 2 bases respectively, with 16 bases between them. Germline V lookup: CDR1 SGHTA, CDR2 FQGNSA. The CDR3 runs to 17 residues. CDR3 residues: CASSLSQGQIGNQPQHF. CDR3 in DNA: TGTGCCAGCAGCTTAAGTCAGGGCCAAATAGGCAATCAGCCCCAGCATTTT.

The chain uses TRBV7-2 and TRBJ2-1, with TRBD2 matching 12 bases. The germline gives CDR1 SGHTA, CDR2 FQGNSA. The CDR3 loop spans 16 amino acids. J was trimmed by 10 bases and V by 1 base; bases with no gene match: 8. The CDR3 is CASSLVLAGGPVEQFF. DNA for the CDR3: TGTGCCAGCAGCTTAGTCCTAGCGGGGGGGCCTGTAGAGCAGTTCTTC.

This chain connects TRBV6-6 to TRBJ2-7; D may be TRBD1 (6 bases). CDR3 length equals 13 residues. Germline V gene lookup returns CDR1 MNHNY and CDR2 SVGAGI (reference sequence). Trimming removed 4 bases at V and 2 bases at J, with 9 bases between. DNA of the CDR3: TGTGCCAGCAGTTGGACAGTAACCTACGAGCAGTACTTC. The encoded protein is CASSWTVTYEQYF.

The chain is built from TRBV6-5 and TRBJ1-1, with D unclear. The CDR3 length is 14 residues. V was cut by 6 bases and J by 1 base, with 12 bases left in between. Germline values: CDR1 MNHEY, CDR2 SVGAGI. The CDR3 loop reads CASSDTPENTEAFF. The CDR3 DNA reads TGTGCCAGCAGCGACACTCCAGAGAACACTGAAGCTTTCTTT.

The gene calls are TRBV5-1 and TRBJ2-7, with 7 bases fitting TRBD1. V gave up 4 bases and J gave up 2 bases; unmatched junction bases: 6. This CDR3 contains 14 residues. CDR1 is SGHRS, CDR2 YFSETQ, per germline. CDR3 nucleotides: TGCGCCAGCAGCGTAGGGGGCCCAACCTACGAGCAGTACTTC. Translation: CASSVGGPTYEQYF.

This clone has a single count. The chain has TRBV5-1 and TRBJ1-2, with TRBD1 matching 9 bases. This CDR3 has 14 amino acids. V lost 4 bases and J lost 7; bases outside the gene matches: 8. Looked up from germline, CDR1 is SGHRS and CDR2 is YFSETQ. CDR3 DNA: TGCGCCAGCAGCGCCGACTCGACAGGGGGTGGCTACACCTTC. Its translation: CASSADSTGGGYTF. Filled out from reference TRBV5-1 and TRBJ1-2, the complete variable domain reads KAGVTQTPRYLIKTRGQQVTLSCSPISGHRSVSWYQQTPGQGLQFLFEYFSETQRNKGNFPGRFSGRQFSNSRSEMNVSTLELGDSALYLCASSADSTGGGYTFGSGTRLTVV.

This rearrangement joins TRBV11-3 to TRBJ2-3; a weak D match, TRBD2 (5 bases). The CDR3 consists of 14 residues. The V and J ends lost 5 bases and 7 bases respectively, with 16 bases between them. Germline V lookup: CDR1 SGHNT, CDR2 YENEEA. The CDR3 loop reads CASSPRGGENTQYF. CDR3 DNA: TGTGCCAGCAGCCCACGGGGTGGCGAAAATACGCAGTATTTT.